This T cell receptor (beta chain) was obtained from a study of blood T cell repertoires in COVID-19. Germline V gene lookup returns CDR1 SGHTA and CDR2 FQGTGA. V gave up 3 bases and J gave up 4 bases, with 21 bases separating them. This CDR3 has 17 residues. Repertoires were generated with immunoSEQ multiplex PCR, while TCRdb's copy carries only in-frame clones and drops some. This table holds about 150,000 clones, around 89% found once. The sequence was collected from a woman between 55 and 75 years old with active COVID-19. Sequenced input: peripheral blood. The chain carries TRBV7-3 and TRBJ1-2, with D possibly being TRBD1 (5 bases). The CDR3 bases are TGTGCCAGCAGCTTGACCGGGACTGAGCCGGGAGGCTATGGCTACACCTTC. This translates into CASSLTGTEPGGYGYTF.